This record looks at one T cell receptor (beta chain) sequence and its context. Its target is unknown. The data stem from a study of T cell responses to AZD1222 COVID-19 vaccine. It was second doses at about 4 or about 12 weeks that were pooled. Study-level findings and limits: Two AZD1222 doses significantly raised spike-specific TCR breadth and depth over controls. A reported finding is that nearly half of spike-specific TCRs target unmutated variant regions.

TCRdb's table, derived via immunoSEQ multiplex PCR, lists solely in-frame clones and lacks some. The sample yields approximately 80,000 clones, approximately 90% seen once. The source was peripheral blood, collected 28 days after the second AZD1222 dose. The source of this sequence is an adult who received the AZD1222 COVID-19 vaccine.

CDR3 in DNA: TGTGCCAGCAGCTTAGGGTTGACAGACTATGGCTACACCTTC. This codes for CASSLGLTDYGYTF. The rearrangement joins TRBV7-9 to TRBJ1-2; the D gene is possibly TRBD1 (5 bases). The V end lost 1 base, the J end lost 3 bases, and 9 bases lay between the germline ends. CDR3 size: 14 residues. The germline V gene encodes CDR1 SEHNR and CDR2 FQNEAQ (reference sequence). The whole variable domain, remainder taken from reference TRBV7-9 and TRBJ1-2, is DTGVSQNPRHKITKRGQNVTFRCDPISEHNRLYWYRQTLGQGPEFLTYFQNEAQLEKSRLLSDRFSAERPKGSFSTLEIQRTEQGDSAMYLCASSLGLTDYGYTFGSGTRLTVV.